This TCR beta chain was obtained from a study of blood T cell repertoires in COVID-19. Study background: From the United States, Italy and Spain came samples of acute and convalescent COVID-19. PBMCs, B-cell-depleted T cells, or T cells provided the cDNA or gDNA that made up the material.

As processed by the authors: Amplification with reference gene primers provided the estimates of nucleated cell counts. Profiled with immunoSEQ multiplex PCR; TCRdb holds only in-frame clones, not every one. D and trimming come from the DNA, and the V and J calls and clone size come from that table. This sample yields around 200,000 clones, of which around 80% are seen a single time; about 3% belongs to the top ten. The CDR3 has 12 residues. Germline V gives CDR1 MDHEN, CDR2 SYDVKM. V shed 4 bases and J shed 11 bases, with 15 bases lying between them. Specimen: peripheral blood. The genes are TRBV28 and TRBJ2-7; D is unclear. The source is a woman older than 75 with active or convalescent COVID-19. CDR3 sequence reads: CASSSDTLKKYF. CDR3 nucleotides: TGTGCCAGCAGTTCTGACACCCTTAAAAAGTACTTC.